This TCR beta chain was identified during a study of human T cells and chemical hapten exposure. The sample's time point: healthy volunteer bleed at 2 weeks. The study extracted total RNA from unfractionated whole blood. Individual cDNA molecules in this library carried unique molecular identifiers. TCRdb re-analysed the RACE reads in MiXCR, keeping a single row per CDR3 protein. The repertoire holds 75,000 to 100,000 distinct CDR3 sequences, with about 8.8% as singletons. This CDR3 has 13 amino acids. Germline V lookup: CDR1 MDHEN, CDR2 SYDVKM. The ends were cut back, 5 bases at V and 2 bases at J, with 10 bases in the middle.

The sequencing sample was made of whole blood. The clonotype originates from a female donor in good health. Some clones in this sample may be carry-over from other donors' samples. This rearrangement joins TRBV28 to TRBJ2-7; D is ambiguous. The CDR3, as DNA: TGTGCCAGCAGTCCCACATGGGCCTACGAGCAGTACTTC. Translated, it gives CASSPTWAYEQYF.